What follows describes a single T cell receptor (beta chain). Its antigen is unknown. The source of the sample is a study of CD8+ T cells in alopecia areata. Study information: For the treated group, dosing was oral tofacitinib at 5 to 10 mg twice daily.

RNA was extracted and reverse transcribed into cDNA as the sequencing template. Assay used: immunoSEQ multiplex PCR; TCRdb lists only in-frame clones, some missing. Of about 210,000 clones detected, 66% appear once; the ten largest clones hold 0.95% to 1.5%. Regarding treatment: oral pan-JAK inhibitor, 5-10 mg twice daily. In alopecia areata patients, both lesional scalp punch biopsies and peripheral blood were collected. Notes on the study in general: Compared with normal scalp, lesional scalp had higher clonality and more expanded CD8+ clones. In blood and scalp, many expanded lesional clones persisted during tofacitinib.

Germline V gene data show CDR1 as SNHLY and CDR2 as FYNNEI. The V and J ends lost 2 bases and 5 bases respectively, with 12 bases between them. The CDR3 length is 14 residues. The sample in question was CD4+ T cells sorted from blood, obtained at roughly week 45, from a patient treated with tofacitinib. The TCR comes from a human donor with alopecia areata. This chain joins TRBV2 and TRBJ2-5; no firm D call. The CDR3 is CASSEPSLRETQYF. CDR3 coding DNA: TGTGCCAGCAGTGAACCTTCCCTAAGGGAGACCCAGTACTTC.